Included here is one T cell receptor (beta chain) sequence, with context. Germline loops: CDR1 LNHNV, CDR2 YYDKDF (reference sequence). This CDR3 has 15 residues. J was trimmed by 9 bases and V by 3 bases; bases with no gene match: 7. The PCR was carried out with 60 Vbeta primers and 13 Jbeta primers. Here immunoSEQ multiplex PCR was the method, and the copy in TCRdb shows in-frame clones only, minus some. Recorded for this sample: fewer than 75,000 clones. This specimen belongs to a study of cytomegalovirus exposure and HLA in healthy donors. The sequenced sample was PBMCs. This chain connects TRBV15 to TRBJ1-4; the match to TRBD1 covers 10 bases. This TCR derives from a boy younger than 18 in good health and CMV-seronegative. This chain's CDR3 is CATSRPGQGLKKLFF. As DNA, the CDR3 is TGTGCCACCAGCAGGCCGGGACAGGGGCTCAAAAAACTGTTTTTT. Full variable domain (rest looked up from reference TRBV15 and TRBJ1-4): DAMVIQNPRYQVTQFGKPVTLSCSQTLNHNVMYWYQQKSSQAPKLLFHYYDKDFNNEADTPDNFQSRRPNTSFCFLDIRSPGLGDTAMYLCATSRPGQGLKKLFFGSGTQLSVL.